What follows describes a single TCR beta chain. This record comes from a study of blood T cell repertoires in COVID-19. TCRdb's table, derived via immunoSEQ multiplex PCR, lists solely in-frame clones and lacks some. The sample has 35,000 to 45,000 clones, around 80% seen once. The V end was cut by 6 bases, the J end by 0 bases, with 11 bases between. CDR1 and CDR2 (germline): MNHEY, SVGAGI. The CDR3 covers 14 residues. The clonotype was recovered from a man in his sixties with active COVID-19. The chain is built from TRBV6-5 and TRBJ1-1; D unresolved. The specimen was peripheral blood. CDR3 in DNA: TGTGCCAGCAGCTCACGGGGAGTGAACACTGAAGCTTTCTTT. It specifies CASSSRGVNTEAFF.